Presented here are 23 T cell receptor beta chains from one specimen sequenced in a study of control samples from healthy donors and cancer patients. Sequencing was performed with immunoSEQ multiplex PCR; in TCRdb, only in-frame clones are kept and a portion is missing. The sample yields fewer than 85,000 clones, approximately 92% seen once. Sample: blood. These receptor sequences come from a woman aged 55-75 years in good health.

The chain recombines TRBV30 with TRBJ1-1, with unresolved D. The CDR3 length is 12 residues. Germline V gives CDR1 GTSNPN, CDR2 SVGIG (reference sequence). The ends were cut back, 2 bases at V and 6 bases at J, with 10 bases in the middle. The CDR3 DNA reads TGTGCCTGGAGTAGGCGGGCGGCTGAAGCTTTCTTT. This encodes CAWSRRAAEAFF.

Notes on this clone: Compared with germline, one end of the junction differs, possibly owing to a read error. The V and J genes are TRBV7-7 and TRBJ2-1; 7 nucleotides line up with TRBD1. Looked up from germline, CDR1 is SSHAT and CDR2 is FNYEAQ (reference sequence). The length of the CDR3 is 13 residues. CDR3 in amino acids: CASSRQGGSEQFF. CDR3 nucleotides: TGTGCTAGCAGCCGACAGGGTGGATCAGAGCAGTTCTTC.

The chain carries TRBV5-5 and TRBJ2-2, with unresolved D. The CDR3 covers 12 residues. Deletions cut 4 bases from V and 8 bases from J, with 9 bases between. Germline V lookup: CDR1 SGHKS, CDR2 YYEKEE (reference sequence). The CDR3 spells CASSPQVGELFF. The CDR3 coding sequence is TGTGCCAGCAGCCCGCAGGTTGGGGAGCTGTTTTTT.

CDR3 nucleotide sequence: TGTGCCATCAGCCGGACTAGCGGGTCAGGGGGGGAGACCCAGTACTTC. Translated: CAISRTSGSGGETQYF. The rearrangement uses TRBV10-3 and TRBJ2-5; 11 bases fit TRBD2. The ends lost 6 bases at V and 5 bases at J; junction bases unmatched: 11. CDR3 length equals 16 residues. Germline-derived CDR1 and CDR2 are ENHRY and SYGVKD.

The chain recombines TRBV7-8 with TRBJ1-2; D unresolved. Germline CDR1 reads SGHVS; CDR2 reads FQNEAQ. The V end lost 4 bases, the J end lost 2 bases, and 5 bases lay between the germline ends. CDR3 length equals 12 residues. CDR3 protein: CASSYSNYGYTF. The CDR3 nucleotides read TGTGCCAGCAGCTACAGCAACTATGGCTACACCTTC.

The chain uses TRBV1 and TRBJ1-3; TRBD1 reflects the table's D call only, with no check against the DNA. TRBV1 is termed a pseudogene. The CDR3 has 14 residues. In nucleotides, the CDR3 is TGCACCAGCAGCCAAGGACAGGGTGGAAACACCATATATTTT. Translated, it gives CTSSQGQGGNTIYF.

The chain joins TRBV5-1 to TRBJ2-1; tentatively, D is TRBD2 (6 bases). Germline-derived CDR1 and CDR2 are SGHRS and YFSETQ. V was clipped by 0 bases and J by 5 bases, with 12 bases between them. The CDR3 totals 15 residues. The chain's CDR3 is CASSLAPGLNNEQFF. DNA of the CDR3: TGCGCCAGCAGCTTGGCCCCGGGACTGAACAATGAGCAGTTCTTC.

The chain joins TRBV5-6 to TRBJ1-6; D not certain. CDR1 and CDR2 (germline): SGHDT, YYEEEE. This CDR3 contains 15 residues. V was clipped by 3 bases and J by 7 bases, with 14 bases between them. CDR3 sequence reads: CASSWSGRRNSPLHF. The CDR3 DNA is TGTGCCAGCAGCTGGTCCGGGAGGAGAAATTCACCCCTCCACTTT.

The J gene is TRBJ2-1, the V gene TRBV27; TRBD1 might be the D (6 bases). The CDR3 spans 16 residues. V gave up 5 bases and J gave up 9 bases, with 23 bases separating them. Germline lookup yields CDR1 MNHEY and CDR2 SMNVEV (reference sequence). CDR3 bases: TGTGCCAGCAGTACGAGAAGGGGGTTCAACTACGGTGAGCAGTTCTTC. Amino acid sequence: CASSTRRGFNYGEQFF.

The chain is built from TRBV19 and TRBJ2-3; D gene ambiguous. CDR1 and CDR2 (germline): LNHDA, SQIVND (reference sequence). This CDR3 contains 11 residues. Trimming shortened V by 5 bases and J by 2 bases, and 2 bases separated the two germline ends. This CDR3 reads CASSHTDTQYF. DNA of the CDR3: TGTGCCAGTAGTCACACAGATACGCAGTATTTT.

The chain uses TRBV28 and TRBJ2-7, with a weak D call TRBD2 (7 bases). Germline V gene lookup returns CDR1 MDHEN and CDR2 SYDVKM. With 6 bases removed from V and 6 bases from J, the gap between germline ends came to 24 bases. The CDR3 is made up of 16 amino acids. The CDR3 spells CASRSYPGKGGGEQYF. The CDR3 nucleotides read TGTGCCAGCAGGTCCTATCCGGGGAAGGGGGGGGGCGAGCAGTACTTC.

Concerning this clone itself: Other DNA variants within this sample encode the same CDR3. V gene TRBV9 combines with J gene TRBJ2-1, with 12 nucleotides matching TRBD2. The CDR3 runs 16 residues. Germline trimming cut 4 bases from V and 7 bases from J; bases unmatched to any gene: 9. Germline assignment: CDR1 SGDLS and CDR2 YYNGEE. The CDR3 reads CASSSRTSGTRNEQFF. DNA of the CDR3: TGTGCCAGCAGCTCACGGACTAGCGGGACTCGGAATGAGCAGTTCTTC.

V is TRBV2 and J is TRBJ1-5, with D possibly TRBD1 on 6 matching bases. The V and J ends lost 4 bases and 5 bases respectively, with 12 bases between them. The germline V gene encodes CDR1 SNHLY and CDR2 FYNNEI. The CDR3 is 14 amino acids. Written as DNA, the CDR3 is TGTGCCAGCAGTGTACAGGGAGGAGATCAGCCCCAGCATTTT. Amino acid sequence: CASSVQGGDQPQHF.

This chain connects TRBV19 to TRBJ2-1, with 9 bases identical to TRBD1. The V segment lost 8 bases and the J segment 6 bases; nucleotides outside the gene matches: 11. Germline V CDR1 and CDR2: LNHDA, SQIVND (reference sequence). The CDR3 has 15 residues. The CDR3 is CASGLGTGSFNEQFF. The CDR3 DNA reads as TGTGCCAGTGGCCTTGGGACAGGGAGTTTCAATGAGCAGTTCTTC. The full variable domain, in which reference TRBV19 and TRBJ2-1 provide the parts outside the CDR3, is DGGITQSPKYLFRKEGQNVTLSCEQNLNHDAMYWYRQDPGQGLRLIYYSQIVNDFQKGDIAEGYSVSREKKESFPLTVTSAQKNPTAFYLCASGLGTGSFNEQFFGPGTRLTVL.

This clone occurred once. The chain links TRBV24-1 to TRBJ1-5; D possibly corresponds to TRBD1 (5 bases). The CDR3 spans 16 residues. V was cut by 4 bases and J by 9 bases, with 21 bases left in between. The germline gives CDR1 KGHDR, CDR2 SFDVKD. The CDR3 nucleotides are TGTGCCACCAGTGAACCCGGGACCGGTGAATCTTCGCCCCAGCATTTT. Amino acid sequence: CATSEPGTGESSPQHF.

This clone was recorded once. The chain has TRBV30 and TRBJ1-1, with D uncertain. The CDR3 consists of 12 residues. Germline values: CDR1 GTSNPN, CDR2 SVGIG (reference sequence). With 7 bases removed from V and 5 bases from J, the gap between germline ends came to 14 bases. The CDR3 DNA reads as TGTGCCTACCGGTGGGGAGGGACTGAAGCTTTCTTT. Translating it yields CAYRWGGTEAFF. Together with reference TRBV30 and TRBJ1-1, the CDR3 gives the full variable domain: SQTIHQWPATLVQPVGSPLSLECTVEGTSNPNLYWYRQAAGRGLQLLFYSVGIGQISSEVPQNLSASRPQDRQFILSSKKLLLSDSGFYLCAYRWGGTEAFFGQGTRLTVV.

The chain couples TRBV19 to TRBJ2-7; TRBD2 matches 9 bases. The V and J ends lost 3 bases and 4 bases, in that order; junction bases with no gene match: 4. This CDR3 has 14 residues. Germline CDR1 LNHDA, CDR2 SQIVND (reference sequence). The CDR3: CASSIAGGQYEQYF. CDR3 coding DNA: TGTGCCAGTAGTATCGCGGGAGGGCAGTACGAGCAGTACTTC.

V usage is TRBV2 and J usage is TRBJ2-2; D could derive from TRBD1 or TRBD2 (5 bases each). Trimming stripped 4 bases from V and 16 bases from J, with 16 bases between. Per germline, CDR1 SNHLY and CDR2 FYNNEI. The CDR3 has 12 amino acids. DNA for the CDR3: TGTGCCAGCAGTGTTGGCTACCAGAGGGGGTTTTTT. It yields the protein CASSVGYQRGFF.

The J gene is TRBJ1-1, the V gene TRBV6-6, with a tentative D call TRBD1 (6 bases). This CDR3 has 14 residues. V dropped 6 bases and J dropped 3 bases, with 14 bases sitting between them. Looked up from germline, CDR1 is MNHNY and CDR2 is SVGAGI (reference sequence). The CDR3 nucleotides are TGTGCCAGCAGGTTAAGGGGGGGGGACACTGAAGCTTTCTTT. This sequence encodes CASRLRGGDTEAFF.

The V gene is TRBV5-1, the J gene TRBJ1-1; 10 bases match TRBD1. The CDR3 has 17 residues. The trim removed 4 bases at V and 1 base at J, leaving 10 bases unmatched. The germline gives CDR1 SGHRS, CDR2 YFSETQ. CDR3 nucleotide sequence: TGCGCCAGCAGCACCGCGGGACAGGGGATGAGGAACACTGAAGCTTTCTTT. It encodes CASSTAGQGMRNTEAFF.

The J gene is TRBJ1-1, the V gene TRBV20-1, with no clear D. V lost 0 bases, J lost 8 bases, and 7 bases lay in between. Germline values: CDR1 DFQATT, CDR2 SNEGSKA (reference sequence). The CDR3 extends over 11 amino acids. In DNA, the CDR3 is TGCAGTGCTAGAGAAGTCCGGGAAGCTTTCTTT. It translates to CSAREVREAFF.

J is TRBJ2-3 and V is TRBV7-3; TRBD2 matches 13 bases. Trimming at V came to 4 bases and at J to 3 bases, leaving 7 bases not matched to a gene. The CDR3 has 17 residues. The V gene's germline CDR1 is SGHTA and CDR2 FQGTGA. The CDR3 reads CASSSTSGRAGTDTQYF. The CDR3 nucleotides read TGTGCCAGCAGCTCAACTAGCGGGAGGGCCGGGACAGATACGCAGTATTTT.

The gene calls are TRBV3-1 (or the pseudogene TRBV3-2) and TRBJ2-1; 8 positions match TRBD1. The V gene end was trimmed by 4 bases and the J gene end by 8 bases; junction bases not matched to a gene: 13. Germline V gene data show CDR1 as LGHDT and CDR2 as YNNKEL (reference sequence). The CDR3 covers 16 residues. The CDR3 loop reads CASSPVSGPGGYEQFF. CDR3 DNA sequence: TGTGCCAGCAGCCCCGTGTCGGGTCCAGGGGGCTATGAGCAGTTCTTC.